This TCR beta chain was recovered during a study of blood T cell repertoires in COVID-19. Germline assignment: CDR1 ENHRY and CDR2 SYGVKD. CDR3 length: 18 amino acids. Between the trimmed V and J ends, which lost 8 bases and 0 bases, there was a span of 23 bases. The protocol was immunoSEQ multiplex PCR, while the TCRdb copy is restricted to in-frame clones and leaves out a portion. The sample has under 250,000 clones, over 80% seen once. This sequence originates from a woman in her 40s who had been exposed to COVID-19. The source material was PBMCs or T cells enriched from blood (not recorded which). The chain is built from TRBV10-3 and TRBJ1-3; a weak D match, TRBD1 (6 bases). The CDR3 DNA reads TGTGCCATCGACCCAAGGGATGGACAGAATTACTCTGGAAACACCATATATTTT. The encoded protein is CAIDPRDGQNYSGNTIYF.